The T cell receptor (beta chain) described here comes from a study of shared clonotypes between healthy human individuals. Cells designated naive CD8 were CD45RO-negative and were positively selected for CCR7, with terminally differentiated effector memory CD45RA+ cells excluded. The method was immunoSEQ multiplex PCR; TCRdb's version includes in-frame clones alone and lacks a portion of them. This sample carries about 2,100,000 clones, about 93% of them seen once, and the ten largest clones take 1.5% to 2%. The CDR3 consists of 15 residues. With 4 bases clipped from V and 2 bases from J, the junction kept 3 bases outside the gene matches. CDR1 and CDR2 from the germline V gene are SGHRS and YFSETQ.

The chain is built from TRBV5-1 and TRBJ2-7; 13 bases map to TRBD2. This TCR derives from a man in his late teens or twenties in good health. Some clones in this sample may be carry-over from other donors' samples. Source material: naive CD8+ T cells from PBMCs. In DNA form, the CDR3 reads TGCGCCAGCAGCAAAGGGACTAGCGGGGCCTACGAGCAGTACTTC. As protein: CASSKGTSGAYEQYF. The full variable domain, with the rest looked up from reference TRBV5-1 and TRBJ2-7, is KAGVTQTPRYLIKTRGQQVTLSCSPISGHRSVSWYQQTPGQGLQFLFEYFSETQRNKGNFPGRFSGRQFSNSRSEMNVSTLELGDSALYLCASSKGTSGAYEQYFGPGTRLTVT.